A selection of T cell receptor beta chains follows, all from one sample in a study of cytomegalovirus exposure and HLA in healthy donors. The repertoire was sequenced with immunoSEQ multiplex PCR; TCRdb's copy has only in-frame clones and lacks some. The sample contains tens of thousands of clones, 80% to 90% of which appear only once. The material sequenced was PBMCs. These receptors were obtained from a woman aged 25 to 39 in good health and CMV-seronegative. The CDR3 runs from the conserved cysteine through the conserved F or W. The D gene is left open where the match is weak. Not all rows give a size; the values are once, few, many and, for expanded clones, a class.

CDR3nt: TGTGCCAGCAGCAAACGCCGAAGCGGGAGTCTTCATAATGAGCAGTTCTTC; CDR3aa: CASSKRRSGSLHNEQFF; j_gene: TRBJ2-1; abundance: few; v_gene: TRBV21-1; d_gene: -
CDR3nt: TGTGCCAGCAGCTGGACTAGCGGGGTGTACAATGAGCAGTTCTTC; CDR3aa: CASSWTSGVYNEQFF; j_gene: TRBJ2-1; abundance: -; v_gene: TRBV11-2; d_gene: TRBD2
CDR3nt: TGTGCCATCAGTGAGAAAGCGGGAGGGCAAAATGAGCAGTTCTTC; CDR3aa: CAISEKAGGQNEQFF; j_gene: TRBJ2-1; abundance: -; v_gene: TRBV10-3; d_gene: TRBD2
CDR3nt: TGTGCCAGCAGTCTCCGACTGCTAACTAACTATGGCTACACCTTC; CDR3aa: CASSLRLLTNYGYTF; j_gene: TRBJ1-2; abundance: -; v_gene: TRBV28; d_gene: -
CDR3nt: TGTGCCAGTAGTATCCGGGACACATCTAGGGAGCAGTACTTC; CDR3aa: CASSIRDTSREQYF; j_gene: TRBJ2-7; abundance: -; v_gene: TRBV19; d_gene: -
CDR3nt: TGTGCCAGCAGACTCTCAGGGGGGAGCACAGATACGCAGTATTTT; CDR3aa: CASRLSGGSTDTQYF; j_gene: TRBJ2-3; abundance: -; v_gene: TRBV28; d_gene: -
CDR3nt: TGTGCCAGTAGGGGGCCGGGACGGCAGGGAGGGGCGGACTATGGCTACACCTTC; CDR3aa: CASRGPGRQGGADYGYTF; j_gene: TRBJ1-2; abundance: once; v_gene: TRBV19; d_gene: -
CDR3nt: TGTGCCAGCAGCCCCTGGGACAGCAATGAGCAGTTCTTC; CDR3aa: CASSPWDSNEQFF; j_gene: TRBJ2-1; abundance: -; v_gene: TRBV7-3; d_gene: TRBD1
CDR3nt: TGTGCCAGCAGCCCCTACATAGAGCGTTTTCTAGGCTACACCTTC; CDR3aa: CASSPYIERFLGYTF; j_gene: TRBJ1-2; abundance: -; v_gene: TRBV5-4; d_gene: -
CDR3nt: TGCGCCAGCAGCTTGGAGGGGGATGAGCAGTTCTTC; CDR3aa: CASSLEGDEQFF; j_gene: TRBJ2-1; abundance: -; v_gene: TRBV5-1; d_gene: -
CDR3nt: TGCGCCAGCAAGGTAGCGGGGGGAAATGAGCAGTTCTTC; CDR3aa: CASKVAGGNEQFF; j_gene: TRBJ2-1; abundance: -; v_gene: TRBV5-1; d_gene: TRBD2
CDR3nt: TGTGCCAGCAGCGAGAAGGGACTAGCGGGAGTTGATGAGCAGTTCTTC; CDR3aa: CASSEKGLAGVDEQFF; j_gene: TRBJ2-1; abundance: medium-sized; v_gene: TRBV11-3; d_gene: TRBD2
CDR3nt: TGTGCCACCAGCAAAAACAGAAACACCATATATTTT; CDR3aa: CATSKNRNTIYF; j_gene: TRBJ1-3; abundance: -; v_gene: TRBV15; d_gene: -
CDR3nt: TGTGCCTGGTTAGACGGGGGGCCACTAACTGAAGCTTTCTTT; CDR3aa: CAWLDGGPLTEAFF; j_gene: TRBJ1-1; abundance: -; v_gene: TRBV30; d_gene: -
CDR3nt: TGTGCCAGCAGCTTGCGGACAGGGAACACTGAAGCTTTCTTT; CDR3aa: CASSLRTGNTEAFF; j_gene: TRBJ1-1; abundance: once; v_gene: TRBV11-2; d_gene: TRBD1
CDR3nt: TGTGCCAGCAGTCGCGACCGCGGGGGGGGATATACGCAGTATTTT; CDR3aa: CASSRDRGGGYTQYF; j_gene: TRBJ2-3; abundance: -; v_gene: TRBV28; d_gene: TRBD2
CDR3nt: TGTGCCAGCAGTATCAAACAGGGTACGCAGTATTTT; CDR3aa: CASSIKQGTQYF; j_gene: TRBJ2-3; abundance: -; v_gene: TRBV27; d_gene: -
CDR3nt: TGTGCCAGCAGCTTCCGGGACAGGGGGGGATTAGAGTCGGTGTTTTTT; CDR3aa: CASSFRDRGGLESVFF; j_gene: TRBJ1-4; abundance: -; v_gene: TRBV5-6; d_gene: TRBD1
CDR3nt: TGTGCCAGCAGTCCTAGCGGGAGGGTTTACACCGGGGAGCTGTTTTTT; CDR3aa: CASSPSGRVYTGELFF; j_gene: TRBJ2-2; abundance: -; v_gene: TRBV7-2; d_gene: TRBD2
CDR3nt: TGTGCCAGCACCGGACTAGCGGGAGGTCTGGGAAATGAGCAGTTCTTC; CDR3aa: CASTGLAGGLGNEQFF; j_gene: TRBJ2-1; abundance: -; v_gene: TRBV7-9; d_gene: TRBD2
CDR3nt: TGTGCCAGCAGGGCTACCTCGACAGGAGCGGATGGCTACACCTTC; CDR3aa: CASRATSTGADGYTF; j_gene: TRBJ1-2; abundance: few; v_gene: TRBV2; d_gene: -
CDR3nt: TGTGCCAGCTCACCGTCACAGTACAATGAGCAGTTCTTC; CDR3aa: CASSPSQYNEQFF; j_gene: TRBJ2-1; abundance: -; v_gene: TRBV18; d_gene: -
CDR3nt: TGTGCCAGCAGCTTGATAGCCGGGACAGCTAACACCGGGGAGCTGTTTTTT; CDR3aa: CASSLIAGTANTGELFF; j_gene: TRBJ2-2; abundance: -; v_gene: TRBV5-4; d_gene: TRBD1
CDR3nt: TGTGCCAGCAGTTTTGCACAGGGGAGTAGGAATGGCTACACCTTC; CDR3aa: CASSFAQGSRNGYTF; j_gene: TRBJ1-2; abundance: -; v_gene: TRBV27; d_gene: TRBD1
CDR3nt: TGTGCCAGCAGCGGACTAGCAGCTGCAGATACGCAGTATTTT; CDR3aa: CASSGLAAADTQYF; j_gene: TRBJ2-3; abundance: -; v_gene: TRBV27; d_gene: TRBD2
CDR3nt: TGTGCCAGCAGTTTCCGCCTAGCGGGGCCCTCCTACAATGAGCAGTTCTTC; CDR3aa: CASSFRLAGPSYNEQFF; j_gene: TRBJ2-1; abundance: once; v_gene: TRBV27; d_gene: TRBD2
CDR3nt: TGTGCCAGCAGCGGTCCCGGGGAGCTGTTTTTT; CDR3aa: CASSGPGELFF; j_gene: TRBJ2-2; abundance: -; v_gene: TRBV6-1; d_gene: -
CDR3nt: TGTGCCATCAGTGGAGACCTAGCTTCCGAGCAGTTCTTC; CDR3aa: CAISGDLASEQFF; j_gene: TRBJ2-1; abundance: few; v_gene: TRBV10-3; d_gene: -
CDR3nt: TGTGCCAGCAGTGAAGGGCGGGAGGCAGACGAGCAGTACTTC; CDR3aa: CASSEGREADEQYF; j_gene: TRBJ2-7; abundance: medium-sized; v_gene: TRBV2; d_gene: TRBD2
CDR3nt: TGTGCCAGCAGCTTAGATTTCAGGGTCGTGGACAATGAGCAGTTCTTC; CDR3aa: CASSLDFRVVDNEQFF; j_gene: TRBJ2-1; abundance: -; v_gene: TRBV11-2; d_gene: -
CDR3nt: TGCAGCGTTGAAGATCTGACCGGGCGGAGCGGGAGGACAGATACGCAGTATTTT; CDR3aa: CSVEDLTGRSGRTDTQYF; j_gene: TRBJ2-3; abundance: once; v_gene: TRBV29-1; d_gene: TRBD2
CDR3nt: TGTGCCAGCAGCTCTGAGCGGGAACAAGAGACCCAGTACTTC; CDR3aa: CASSSEREQETQYF; j_gene: TRBJ2-5; abundance: -; v_gene: TRBV27; d_gene: TRBD2
CDR3nt: TGCGCCAGCAGCCAAGATTGGCAGGGGGCCTACGAGCAGTACTTC; CDR3aa: CASSQDWQGAYEQYF; j_gene: TRBJ2-7; abundance: -; v_gene: TRBV4-1; d_gene: TRBD1
CDR3nt: TGTGCCAGCAGCACCGGACAGGGGGATCAGCCCCAGCATTTT; CDR3aa: CASSTGQGDQPQHF; j_gene: TRBJ1-5; abundance: -; v_gene: TRBV5-8; d_gene: TRBD1
CDR3nt: TGCGCCAGCAGCGGTGCCTCTAGCGGGACCTACAATGAGCAGTTCTTC; CDR3aa: CASSGASSGTYNEQFF; j_gene: TRBJ2-1; abundance: -; v_gene: TRBV5-1; d_gene: TRBD2
CDR3nt: TGCGCCAGCGCGGGACAGGGGGAAGCTGAAGCTTTCTTT; CDR3aa: CASAGQGEAEAFF; j_gene: TRBJ1-1; abundance: -; v_gene: TRBV5-1; d_gene: TRBD1
CDR3nt: TGTGCCAGCAGTTTGGGTGTCGGAGGTGGTGCTTTCTTT; CDR3aa: CASSLGVGGGAFF; j_gene: TRBJ1-1; abundance: -; v_gene: TRBV28; d_gene: -
CDR3nt: TGTGCCTCCCGTCTGGAGTCCTCCTACGAGCAGTACTTC; CDR3aa: CASRLESSYEQYF; j_gene: TRBJ2-7; abundance: -; v_gene: TRBV27; d_gene: -
CDR3nt: TGTGCCAGCAGTTTAACGGACTATAGCAATCAGCCCCAGCATTTT; CDR3aa: CASSLTDYSNQPQHF; j_gene: TRBJ1-5; abundance: -; v_gene: TRBV28; d_gene: -
CDR3nt: TGTGCCAGCAGTTACGAGGGACAGGGGGACTACGAGCAGTACTTC; CDR3aa: CASSYEGQGDYEQYF; j_gene: TRBJ2-7; abundance: -; v_gene: TRBV6-5; d_gene: TRBD1
CDR3nt: TGCGCCAGCACCCAGTCAGGGTCCGGCGAGCAGTACTTC; CDR3aa: CASTQSGSGEQYF; j_gene: TRBJ2-7; abundance: -; v_gene: TRBV5-1; d_gene: -
CDR3nt: TGTGCCAGCAGCTTTACGGACAGGGGCCCAGATACGCAGTATTTT; CDR3aa: CASSFTDRGPDTQYF; j_gene: TRBJ2-3; abundance: once; v_gene: TRBV7-9; d_gene: TRBD1
CDR3nt: TGCAGCGTTGCAGGCCGGGCGGACATTAATCAGCCCCAGCATTTT; CDR3aa: CSVAGRADINQPQHF; j_gene: TRBJ1-5; abundance: -; v_gene: TRBV29-1; d_gene: -
CDR3nt: TGTGCCAGCAGCGTAGGGGACTTTCTCGCGTATGGCTACACCTTC; CDR3aa: CASSVGDFLAYGYTF; j_gene: TRBJ1-2; abundance: -; v_gene: TRBV9; d_gene: -
CDR3nt: TGTGCCAGCAGCTTAGTGGGACAGGGAACAGATACGCAGTATTTT; CDR3aa: CASSLVGQGTDTQYF; j_gene: TRBJ2-3; abundance: -; v_gene: TRBV7-9; d_gene: TRBD1
CDR3nt: TGTGCCAGCAGTTACCAGGGGGTCTACACCTTC; CDR3aa: CASSYQGVYTF; j_gene: TRBJ1-2; abundance: -; v_gene: TRBV28; d_gene: TRBD1
CDR3nt: TGTGCCAGCAGTTTGGGTTTAAGCGGGGGCTACACCGGGGAGCTGTTTTTT; CDR3aa: CASSLGLSGGYTGELFF; j_gene: TRBJ2-2; abundance: -; v_gene: TRBV28; d_gene: TRBD2
CDR3nt: TGTGCCAGCGGAAGGCGGGGTTTTAACACTGAAGCTTTCTTT; CDR3aa: CASGRRGFNTEAFF; j_gene: TRBJ1-1; abundance: -; v_gene: TRBV28; d_gene: -
CDR3nt: TGTGCCAGTAGTATCGGGCTAGCTGATACGCAGTATTTT; CDR3aa: CASSIGLADTQYF; j_gene: TRBJ2-3; abundance: once; v_gene: TRBV19; d_gene: -
CDR3nt: TGTGCCAGCAGCTTGGTCGGGACAGGGCTAATCCAGCCCCAGCATTTT; CDR3aa: CASSLVGTGLIQPQHF; j_gene: TRBJ1-5; abundance: -; v_gene: TRBV7-9; d_gene: TRBD1
CDR3nt: TGTGCCAGCAGCTTCGAGGGTGGAGGTGAGGCCAATGAGCAGTTCTTC; CDR3aa: CASSFEGGGEANEQFF; j_gene: TRBJ2-1; abundance: -; v_gene: TRBV11-2; d_gene: -
CDR3nt: TGTGCCAGCAGCCCAAAAGCGGGAGGGCCGTTTGAGCAGTACTTC; CDR3aa: CASSPKAGGPFEQYF; j_gene: TRBJ2-7; abundance: few; v_gene: TRBV4-2; d_gene: TRBD2
CDR3nt: TGTGCCAGCAGGGAAGGGGGAGCGTATGGCTACACCTTC; CDR3aa: CASREGGAYGYTF; j_gene: TRBJ1-2; abundance: -; v_gene: TRBV2; d_gene: -
CDR3nt: TGTGCCAGCAGCCCTGGACTAGCGGGACCTTACAATGAGCAGTTCTTC; CDR3aa: CASSPGLAGPYNEQFF; j_gene: TRBJ2-1; abundance: -; v_gene: TRBV7-2; d_gene: TRBD2
CDR3nt: TGTGCCAGTGCTAAGGGGGCCCCCTACGAGCAGTACTTC; CDR3aa: CASAKGAPYEQYF; j_gene: TRBJ2-7; abundance: -; v_gene: TRBV28; d_gene: TRBD1
CDR3nt: TGTGCCAGCAGTCCTACCCCTCGGAGGGGGCAGTTCTTC; CDR3aa: CASSPTPRRGQFF; j_gene: TRBJ2-1; abundance: -; v_gene: TRBV27; d_gene: -
CDR3nt: TGTGCCAGCAGCACCGGACTGGCCTTGACAGAGACCCAGTACTTC; CDR3aa: CASSTGLALTETQYF; j_gene: TRBJ2-5; abundance: -; v_gene: TRBV5-4; d_gene: -
CDR3nt: TGTGCCAGCAGTCCTGCGGGGGAGCCCTACGAGCAGTACTTC; CDR3aa: CASSPAGEPYEQYF; j_gene: TRBJ2-7; abundance: -; v_gene: TRBV28; d_gene: TRBD2
CDR3nt: TGTGCCAGCAGACAGGACAGGGCCGGTAGGGAGACCCAGTACTTC; CDR3aa: CASRQDRAGRETQYF; j_gene: TRBJ2-5; abundance: -; v_gene: TRBV7-9; d_gene: TRBD1